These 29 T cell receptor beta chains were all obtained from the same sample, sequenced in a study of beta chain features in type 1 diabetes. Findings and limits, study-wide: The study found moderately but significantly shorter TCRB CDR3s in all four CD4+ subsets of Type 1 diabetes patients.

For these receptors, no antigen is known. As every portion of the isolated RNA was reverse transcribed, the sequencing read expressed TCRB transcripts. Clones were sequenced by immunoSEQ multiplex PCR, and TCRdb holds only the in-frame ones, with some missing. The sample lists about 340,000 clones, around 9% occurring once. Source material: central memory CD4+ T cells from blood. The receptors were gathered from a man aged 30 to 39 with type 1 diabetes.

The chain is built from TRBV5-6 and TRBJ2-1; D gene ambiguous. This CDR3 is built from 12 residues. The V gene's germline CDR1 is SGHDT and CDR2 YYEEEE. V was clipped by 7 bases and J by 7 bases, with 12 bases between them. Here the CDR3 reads CASGTFGNEQFF. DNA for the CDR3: TGTGCCAGCGGCACCTTTGGGAATGAGCAGTTCTTC.

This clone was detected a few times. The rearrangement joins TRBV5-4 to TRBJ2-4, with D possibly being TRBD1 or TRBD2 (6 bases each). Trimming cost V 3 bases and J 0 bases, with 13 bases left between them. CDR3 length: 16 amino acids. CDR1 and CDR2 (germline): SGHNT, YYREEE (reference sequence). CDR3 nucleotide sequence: TGTGCCAGCAGCTCCGGGGGCAGTCTAGCCAAAAACATTCAGTACTTC. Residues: CASSSGGSLAKNIQYF.

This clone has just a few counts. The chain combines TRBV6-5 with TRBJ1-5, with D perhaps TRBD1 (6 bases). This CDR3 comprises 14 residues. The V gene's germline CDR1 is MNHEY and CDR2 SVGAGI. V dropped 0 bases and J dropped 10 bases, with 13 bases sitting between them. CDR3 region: CASSYSGGLGPQHF. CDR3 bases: TGTGCCAGCAGTTACTCAGGGGGGCTTGGTCCCCAGCATTTT.

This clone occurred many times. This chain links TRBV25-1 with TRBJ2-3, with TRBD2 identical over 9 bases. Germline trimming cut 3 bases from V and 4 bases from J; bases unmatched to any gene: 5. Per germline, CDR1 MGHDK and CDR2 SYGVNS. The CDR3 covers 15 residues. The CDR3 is CASSDWRGGPDTQYF. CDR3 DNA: TGTGCCAGCAGTGACTGGCGGGGGGGCCCAGATACGCAGTATTTT.

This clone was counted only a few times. The CDR3 loop is CASRGTGGDETQYF. The CDR3 DNA is TGTGCCAGCAGGGGGACAGGGGGCGATGAGACCCAGTACTTC. The V gene is TRBV2, the J gene TRBJ2-5; 12 nucleotides match TRBD1. Germline CDR1 SNHLY, CDR2 FYNNEI. Trimming cost V 6 bases and J 5 bases; bases outside gene matches: 4. CDR3 length: 14 amino acids. The full variable domain, rest sourced from reference TRBV2 and TRBJ2-5, is EPEVTQTPSHQVTQMGQEVILRCVPISNHLYFYWYRQILGQKVEFLVSFYNNEISEKSEIFDDQFSVERPDGSNFTLKIRSTKLEDSAMYFCASRGTGGDETQYFGPGTRLLVL.

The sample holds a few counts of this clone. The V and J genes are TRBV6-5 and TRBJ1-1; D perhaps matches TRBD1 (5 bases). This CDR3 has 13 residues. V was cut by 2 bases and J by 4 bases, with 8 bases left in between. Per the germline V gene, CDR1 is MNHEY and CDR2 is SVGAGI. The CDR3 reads CASSYVGTTEAFF. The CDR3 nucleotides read TGTGCCAGCAGTTACGTCGGGACCACTGAAGCTTTCTTT.

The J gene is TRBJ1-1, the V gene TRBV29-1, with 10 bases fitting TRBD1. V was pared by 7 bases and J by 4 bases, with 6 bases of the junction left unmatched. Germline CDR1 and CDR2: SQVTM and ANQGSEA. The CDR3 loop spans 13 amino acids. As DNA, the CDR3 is TGCAGCGCTTGGACAGGGGGTGGCACTGAAGCTTTCTTT. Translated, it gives CSAWTGGGTEAFF.

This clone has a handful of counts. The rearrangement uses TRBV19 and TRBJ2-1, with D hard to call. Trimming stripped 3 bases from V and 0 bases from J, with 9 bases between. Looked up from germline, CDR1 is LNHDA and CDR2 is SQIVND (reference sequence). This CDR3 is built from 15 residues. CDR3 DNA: TGTGCCAGTAGTATTTACGCGAGCTCCTACAATGAGCAGTTCTTC. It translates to CASSIYASSYNEQFF.

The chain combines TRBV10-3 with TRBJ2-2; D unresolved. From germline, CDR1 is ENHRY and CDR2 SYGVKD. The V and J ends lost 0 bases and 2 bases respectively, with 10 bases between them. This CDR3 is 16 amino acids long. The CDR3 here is CAISESIGTNTGELFF. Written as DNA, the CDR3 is TGTGCCATCAGTGAGTCAATAGGAACTAACACCGGGGAGCTGTTTTTT.

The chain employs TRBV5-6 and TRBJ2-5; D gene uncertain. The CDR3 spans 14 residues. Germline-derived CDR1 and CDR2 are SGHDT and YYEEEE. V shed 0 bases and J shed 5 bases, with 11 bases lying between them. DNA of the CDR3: TGTGCCAGCAGCTTGGCTTGGGGAAGGGAGACCCAGTACTTC. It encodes CASSLAWGRETQYF.

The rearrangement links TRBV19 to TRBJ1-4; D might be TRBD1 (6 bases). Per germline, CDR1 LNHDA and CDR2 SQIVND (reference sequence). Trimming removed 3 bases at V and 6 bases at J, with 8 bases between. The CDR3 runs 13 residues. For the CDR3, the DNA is TGTGCCAGTAGTATGAGACAGGATGAAAAACTGTTTTTT. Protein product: CASSMRQDEKLFF. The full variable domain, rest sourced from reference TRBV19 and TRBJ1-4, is DGGITQSPKYLFRKEGQNVTLSCEQNLNHDAMYWYRQDPGQGLRLIYYSQIVNDFQKGDIAEGYSVSREKKESFPLTVTSAQKNPTAFYLCASSMRQDEKLFFGSGTQLSVL.

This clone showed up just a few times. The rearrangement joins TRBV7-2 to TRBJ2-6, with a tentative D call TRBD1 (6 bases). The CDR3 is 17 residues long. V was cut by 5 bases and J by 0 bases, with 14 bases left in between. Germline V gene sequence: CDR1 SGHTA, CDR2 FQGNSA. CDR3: CASSPQGRVSGANVLTF. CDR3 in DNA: TGTGCCAGCAGCCCACAGGGTCGGGTCTCTGGGGCCAACGTCCTGACTTTC.

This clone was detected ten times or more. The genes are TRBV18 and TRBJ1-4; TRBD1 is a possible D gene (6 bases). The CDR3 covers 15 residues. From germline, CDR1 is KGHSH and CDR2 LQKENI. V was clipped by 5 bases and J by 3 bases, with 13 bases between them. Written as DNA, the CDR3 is TGTGCCAGCTCATCAGGGGAGGTAGCTAATGAAAAACTGTTTTTT. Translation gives CASSSGEVANEKLFF.

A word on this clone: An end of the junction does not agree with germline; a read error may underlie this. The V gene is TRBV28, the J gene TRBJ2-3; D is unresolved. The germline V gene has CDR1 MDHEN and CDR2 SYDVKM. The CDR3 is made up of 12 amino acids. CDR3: CASGLAFWISNF. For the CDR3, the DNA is TGTGCCAGCGGCTTAGCCTTCTGGATCTCTAATTTT. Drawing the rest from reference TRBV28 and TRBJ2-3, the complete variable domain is DVKVTQSSRYLVKRTGEKVFLECVQDMDHENMFWYRQDPGLGLRLIYFSYDVKMKEKGDIPEGYSVSREKKERFSLILESASTNQTSMYLCASGLAFWISNFGPGTRLTVL.

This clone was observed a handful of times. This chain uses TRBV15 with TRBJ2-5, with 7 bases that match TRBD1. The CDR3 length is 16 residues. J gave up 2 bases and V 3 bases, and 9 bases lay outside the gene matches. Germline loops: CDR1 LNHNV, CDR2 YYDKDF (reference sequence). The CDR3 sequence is CATSRPGQIKQETQYF. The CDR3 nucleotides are TGTGCCACCAGCAGGCCGGGACAGATTAAACAAGAGACCCAGTACTTC.

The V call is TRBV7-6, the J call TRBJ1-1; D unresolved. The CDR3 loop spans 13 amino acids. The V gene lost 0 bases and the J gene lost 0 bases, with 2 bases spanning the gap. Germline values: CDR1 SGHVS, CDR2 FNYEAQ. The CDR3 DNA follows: TGTGCCAGCAGCTTAGCCCTGAACACTGAAGCTTTCTTT. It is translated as CASSLALNTEAFF.

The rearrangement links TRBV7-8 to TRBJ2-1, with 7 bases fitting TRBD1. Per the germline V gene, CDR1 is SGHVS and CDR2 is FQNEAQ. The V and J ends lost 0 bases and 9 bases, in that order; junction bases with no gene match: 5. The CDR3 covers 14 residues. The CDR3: CASSLAGGAFEQFF. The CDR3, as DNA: TGTGCCAGCAGCTTAGCAGGGGGCGCGTTTGAGCAGTTCTTC.

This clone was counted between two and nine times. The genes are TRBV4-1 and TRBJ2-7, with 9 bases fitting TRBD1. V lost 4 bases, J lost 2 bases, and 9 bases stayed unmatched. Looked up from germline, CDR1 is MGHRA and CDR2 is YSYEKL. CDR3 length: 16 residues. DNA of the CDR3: TGCGCCAGCAGCCCGCCCCCCGGGACAGGGCCCTACGAGCAGTACTTC. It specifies CASSPPPGTGPYEQYF.

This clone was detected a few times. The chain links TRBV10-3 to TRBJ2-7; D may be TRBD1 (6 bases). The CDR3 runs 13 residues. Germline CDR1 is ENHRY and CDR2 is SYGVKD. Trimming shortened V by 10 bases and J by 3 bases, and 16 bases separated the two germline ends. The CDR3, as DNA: TGTGCCACCTTTACACAGGGCAACTACGAGCAGTACTTC. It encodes CATFTQGNYEQYF.

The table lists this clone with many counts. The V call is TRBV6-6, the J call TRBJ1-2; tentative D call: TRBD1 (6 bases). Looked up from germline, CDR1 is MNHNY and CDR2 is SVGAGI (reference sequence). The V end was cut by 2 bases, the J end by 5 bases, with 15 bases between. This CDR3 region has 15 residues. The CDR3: CASSYDGRGPYGYTF. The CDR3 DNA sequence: TGTGCCAGCAGTTACGACGGCAGGGGACCATATGGCTACACCTTC.

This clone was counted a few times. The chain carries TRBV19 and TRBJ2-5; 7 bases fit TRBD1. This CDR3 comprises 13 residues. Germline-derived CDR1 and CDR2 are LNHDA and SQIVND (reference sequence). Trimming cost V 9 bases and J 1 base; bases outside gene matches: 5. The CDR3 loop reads CASATGIQETQYF. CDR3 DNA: TGTGCCAGCGCGACAGGGATCCAAGAGACCCAGTACTTC. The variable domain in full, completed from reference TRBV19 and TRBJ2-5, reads DGGITQSPKYLFRKEGQNVTLSCEQNLNHDAMYWYRQDPGQGLRLIYYSQIVNDFQKGDIAEGYSVSREKKESFPLTVTSAQKNPTAFYLCASATGIQETQYFGPGTRLLVL.

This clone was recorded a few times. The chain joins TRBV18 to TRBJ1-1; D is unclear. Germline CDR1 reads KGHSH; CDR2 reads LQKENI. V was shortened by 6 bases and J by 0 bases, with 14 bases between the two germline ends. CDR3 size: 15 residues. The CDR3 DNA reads TGTGCCAGCTCTGGGAACGGACGAATGAACACTGAAGCTTTCTTT. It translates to CASSGNGRMNTEAFF. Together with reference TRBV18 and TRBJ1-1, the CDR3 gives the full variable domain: NAGVMQNPRHLVRRRGQEARLRCSPMKGHSHVYWYRQLPEEGLKFMVYLQKENIIDESGMPKERFSAEFPKEGPSILRIQQVVRGDSAAYFCASSGNGRMNTEAFFGQGTRLTVV.

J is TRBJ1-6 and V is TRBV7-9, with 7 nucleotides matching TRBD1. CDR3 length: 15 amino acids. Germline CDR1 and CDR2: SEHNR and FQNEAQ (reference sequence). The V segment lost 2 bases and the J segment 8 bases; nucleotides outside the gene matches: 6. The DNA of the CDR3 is TGTGCCAGCAGCTTAAGGACAGGTGGCGATTCACCCCTCCACTTT. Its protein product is CASSLRTGGDSPLHF.

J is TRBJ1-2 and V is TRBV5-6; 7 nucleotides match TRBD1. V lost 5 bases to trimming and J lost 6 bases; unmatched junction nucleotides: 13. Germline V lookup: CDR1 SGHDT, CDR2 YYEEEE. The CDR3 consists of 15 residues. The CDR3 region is CASRPGTVVGNGYTF. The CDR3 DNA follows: TGTGCCAGCAGACCCGGGACAGTTGTCGGGAATGGCTACACCTTC.

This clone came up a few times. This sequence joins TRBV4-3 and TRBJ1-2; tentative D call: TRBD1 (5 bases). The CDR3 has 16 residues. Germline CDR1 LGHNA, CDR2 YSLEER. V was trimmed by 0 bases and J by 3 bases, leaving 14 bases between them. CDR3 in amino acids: CASSQDWGRADYGYTF. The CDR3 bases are TGCGCCAGCAGCCAAGATTGGGGCAGGGCGGACTATGGCTACACCTTC.

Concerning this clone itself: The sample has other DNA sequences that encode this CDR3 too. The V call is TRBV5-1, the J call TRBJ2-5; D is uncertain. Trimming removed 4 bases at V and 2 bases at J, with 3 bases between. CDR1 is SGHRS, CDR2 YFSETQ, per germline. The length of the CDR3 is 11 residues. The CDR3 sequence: CASSQQETQYF. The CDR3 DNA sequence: TGCGCCAGCAGCCAACAAGAGACCCAGTACTTC. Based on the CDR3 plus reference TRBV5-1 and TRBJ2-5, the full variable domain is KAGVTQTPRYLIKTRGQQVTLSCSPISGHRSVSWYQQTPGQGLQFLFEYFSETQRNKGNFPGRFSGRQFSNSRSEMNVSTLELGDSALYLCASSQQETQYFGPGTRLLVL.

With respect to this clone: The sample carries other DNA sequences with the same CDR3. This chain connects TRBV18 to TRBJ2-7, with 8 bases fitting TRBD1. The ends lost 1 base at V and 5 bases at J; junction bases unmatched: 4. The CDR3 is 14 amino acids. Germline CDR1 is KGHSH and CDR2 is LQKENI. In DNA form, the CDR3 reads TGTGCCAGCTCACCACGGCAGGGGGCGGACGAGCAGTACTTC. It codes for CASSPRQGADEQYF. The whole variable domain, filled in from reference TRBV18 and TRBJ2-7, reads NAGVMQNPRHLVRRRGQEARLRCSPMKGHSHVYWYRQLPEEGLKFMVYLQKENIIDESGMPKERFSAEFPKEGPSILRIQQVVRGDSAAYFCASSPRQGADEQYFGPGTRLTVT.

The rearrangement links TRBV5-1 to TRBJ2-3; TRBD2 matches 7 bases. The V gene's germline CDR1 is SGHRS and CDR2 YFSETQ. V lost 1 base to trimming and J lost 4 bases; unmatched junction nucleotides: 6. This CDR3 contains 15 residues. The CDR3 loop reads CASSLSSGEADTQYF. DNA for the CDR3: TGCGCCAGCAGCTTGTCCAGCGGGGAGGCAGATACGCAGTATTTT.

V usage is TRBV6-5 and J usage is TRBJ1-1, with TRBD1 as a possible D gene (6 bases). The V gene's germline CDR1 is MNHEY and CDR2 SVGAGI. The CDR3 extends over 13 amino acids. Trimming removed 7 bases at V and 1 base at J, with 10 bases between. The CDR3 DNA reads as TGTGCCAGCACCGGGACACAGAACACTGAAGCTTTCTTT. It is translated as CASTGTQNTEAFF.